The 28 T cell receptor beta chains reported below all come from one sample, sequenced in a study of blood T cell repertoires in COVID-19 (dated by TCRdb to about 2020). The library was prepared using the immunoSEQ multiplex PCR assay. As stored in TCRdb, this immuneACCESS dataset retains in-frame rearrangements with V and J assigned. A fraction of the clones does not appear; measured against another copy, unresolved V genes explain less than half of the discrepancy, and the remainder lacks a known reason. This sample has roughly 64,000 clones in its table, and approximately 86% of those were observed once. The ten most abundant clones make up 1.2% of the sample. The sequenced sample consisted of peripheral blood. All receptors come from a man aged 40-49 years with acute or convalescent COVID-19.

This chain links TRBV12-5 with TRBJ2-5, with D unresolved. The germline gives CDR1 LGHNT, CDR2 FRNRAP. There are 16 residues in the CDR3. The germline V and J ends were trimmed by 2 bases and 4 bases, with 17 bases remaining between them. The DNA of the CDR3 is TGTGCTAGTGGTTTGTGGTTGGGCCTCAAAGGAGAGACCCAGTACTTC. It is translated as CASGLWLGLKGETQYF.

This sequence joins TRBV28 and TRBJ2-6; D ambiguous. CDR1 and CDR2 from the germline V gene are MDHEN and SYDVKM. Trimming removed 3 bases at V and 4 bases at J, with 10 bases between. The CDR3 consists of 15 residues. The CDR3 spells CASSFSVNGANVLTF. Here the CDR3 DNA reads TGTGCCAGCAGTTTTTCGGTGAACGGGGCCAACGTCCTGACTTTC.

This chain uses TRBV3-1 (or the pseudogene TRBV3-2) with TRBJ1-2; 9 nucleotides align to TRBD1. This CDR3 is built from 16 residues. The germline V gene has CDR1 LGHDT and CDR2 YNNKEL (reference sequence). V was clipped by 2 bases and J by 3 bases; unmatched bases: 7. This chain's CDR3 is CASSQSLTGGYYGYTF. In DNA, the CDR3 is TGTGCCAGCAGCCAATCCTTGACAGGGGGTTACTATGGCTACACCTTC.

The chain combines TRBV6-1 with TRBJ1-1, with D possibly being TRBD1 (6 bases). Germline-derived CDR1 and CDR2 are MNHNS and SASEGT. The CDR3 sequence is 19 residues long. Trimming removed 3 bases at V and 0 bases at J, with 23 bases between. The chain's CDR3 is CASSDLPGHLSYMNTEAFF. The CDR3 region has the DNA TGTGCCAGCAGTGATCTTCCGGGACACCTAAGCTACATGAACACTGAAGCTTTCTTT.

The V call is TRBV4-2, the J call TRBJ2-3, with 9 bases lining up with TRBD2. The CDR3 is 15 residues long. CDR1 is LGHNA and CDR2 is YNFKEQ in the germline V gene. With 4 bases clipped from V and 6 bases from J, the junction kept 8 bases outside the gene matches. CDR3 sequence (DNA): TGTGCCAGCAGCCGTGAGGCGGGGGGGGAGGATACGCAGTATTTT. It specifies CASSREAGGEDTQYF.

This clone was observed a few times. This chain joins TRBV21-1 and TRBJ1-6; the table's D gene call, TRBD1, was not cross checked with the DNA. TRBV21-1 constitutes a pseudogene. CDR3 length: 13 amino acids. For the CDR3, the DNA is TGTGCCAGCGGCGGACAGGCTAATTCACCCCTCCACTTT. Amino acid sequence: CASGGQANSPLHF.

The chain links TRBV5-6 to TRBJ1-1; D might be TRBD1 (5 bases). Germline assignment: CDR1 SGHDT and CDR2 YYEEEE. The CDR3 is made up of 14 amino acids. Trimming cost V 0 bases and J 8 bases, with 14 bases left between them. For the CDR3, the DNA is TGTGCCAGCAGCTTGGTAGGGGCAGGCGGCGAAGCTTTCTTT. It translates to CASSLVGAGGEAFF.

This chain links TRBV9 with TRBJ2-3; tentative D call: TRBD1 (5 bases). The CDR3 is 14 amino acids. Per the germline V gene, CDR1 is SGDLS and CDR2 is YYNGEE. The V end lost 0 bases, the J end lost 5 bases, and 10 bases lay between the germline ends. DNA for the CDR3: TGTGCCAGCAGCGTAGCCCCCCAGGGAGATACGCAGTATTTT. It codes for CASSVAPQGDTQYF.

The gene calls are TRBV4-1 and TRBJ2-7; 9 nucleotides line up with TRBD2. J lost 0 bases, V lost 4 bases, and 13 bases had no gene match. Germline V gives CDR1 MGHRA, CDR2 YSYEKL. CDR3 length: 18 residues. CDR3 in DNA: TGCGCCAGCAGCCGAGGTCTAGCGGGGTTTGAAAACTCCTACGAGCAGTACTTC. Translation gives CASSRGLAGFENSYEQYF.

J is TRBJ1-6 and V is TRBV19; the D is unclear. Trimming removed 5 bases from V and 9 bases from J, with 11 bases in between. CDR1 LNHDA and CDR2 SQIVND come from the germline V gene (reference sequence). The CDR3 totals 13 residues. The chain's CDR3 is CASSVQESSPLHF. The CDR3 DNA reads TGTGCCAGTAGTGTCCAAGAGAGTTCACCCCTCCACTTT.

This clone was picked up many times. This chain links TRBV5-5 with TRBJ2-4, with 7 bases fitting TRBD1. V dropped 3 bases and J dropped 7; count of bases not matched to a gene: 4. Germline V gives CDR1 SGHKS, CDR2 YYEKEE (reference sequence). The CDR3 contains 13 residues. The CDR3 DNA reads TGTGCCAGCAGCTCCACGACAGGGAACATTCAGTACTTC. This gives the protein CASSSTTGNIQYF.

The chain employs TRBV5-5 and TRBJ1-4; D is perhaps TRBD1 (6 bases). The germline gives CDR1 SGHKS, CDR2 YYEKEE (reference sequence). The CDR3 loop spans 15 amino acids. The V end lost 0 bases, the J end lost 4 bases, and 10 bases lay between the germline ends. The CDR3 coding sequence is TGTGCCAGCAGCTTGGGGGGCAGGGGTAATGAAAAACTGTTTTTT. Amino acid sequence: CASSLGGRGNEKLFF.

This clone is a singleton in its sample. The rearrangement joins TRBV3-1 (or the pseudogene TRBV3-2) to TRBJ2-2; D gene unclear. This CDR3 has 16 residues. Between the trimmed V and J ends, which lost 2 bases and 3 bases, there was a span of 13 bases. The germline CDR1 and CDR2 sequences are LGHDT and YNNKEL (reference sequence). The CDR3 region is CASSQQTLRDTGELFF. Here the CDR3 DNA reads TGTGCCAGCAGCCAACAAACCCTCCGGGACACCGGGGAGCTGTTTTTT.

V and J are TRBV30 and TRBJ2-5, with TRBD1 matching 7 bases. V lost 2 bases to trimming and J lost 4 bases; unmatched junction nucleotides: 7. The CDR3 is made up of 14 amino acids. Per the germline V gene, CDR1 is GTSNPN and CDR2 is SVGIG (reference sequence). The CDR3 sequence is CAWSLKGATETQYF. Written as DNA, the CDR3 is TGTGCCTGGAGTTTAAAGGGGGCGACAGAGACCCAGTACTTC.

As concerns this clone: The limits of the CDR3 on the DNA are not certain, so only TCRdb's listed CDR3 is given. The V and J genes are TRBV19 and TRBJ1-3. Germline values: CDR1 LNHDA, CDR2 SQIVND (reference sequence). The CDR3 is made up of 15 amino acids, end residues included. CDR3 residues: CASTSGGLTGNTIYF.

The chain uses TRBV6-5 and TRBJ2-5; 8 bases are shared with TRBD2. Germline CDR1 MNHEY, CDR2 SVGAGI. After removal of 5 bases from V and 5 bases from J, the junction contained 4 bases not matched to a gene. The CDR3 contains 13 residues. DNA for the CDR3: TGTGCCAGCAGTCGACTAGCGCGGGAGACCCAGTACTTC. Amino acids: CASSRLARETQYF.

The J gene is TRBJ2-1, the V gene TRBV2, with no clear D. This CDR3 comprises 15 residues. V shed 7 bases and J shed 2 bases, with 15 bases lying between them. Germline assignment: CDR1 SNHLY and CDR2 FYNNEI. The CDR3: CASIQEVSTYNEQFF. The DNA of the CDR3 is TGTGCCAGCATCCAAGAGGTGTCCACCTACAATGAGCAGTTCTTC.

This sequence joins TRBV10-1 and TRBJ1-1, with TRBD1 as a possible D gene (5 bases). The V end lost 8 bases, the J end lost 3 bases, and 19 bases lay between the germline ends. The CDR3 has 15 residues. The germline CDR1 and CDR2 sequences are WNHNN and SYGVQD (reference sequence). The CDR3: CASPPPRQKYTEAFF. The CDR3 coding sequence is TGCGCCAGCCCCCCGCCGAGACAGAAATACACTGAAGCTTTCTTT.

CDR3 loop: CASSSGQGGKNIQYF. The CDR3 DNA follows: TGTGCCAGCAGCTCGGGACAGGGAGGGAAAAACATTCAGTACTTC. The V gene is TRBV6-5, the J gene TRBJ2-4; 9 nucleotides line up with TRBD1. Per the germline V gene, CDR1 is MNHEY and CDR2 is SVGAGI. V shed 6 bases, J shed 4 bases, and the junction held 7 bases outside the gene matches. This CDR3 has 15 amino acids.

The chain uses TRBV7-2 and TRBJ1-5; 8 bases are shared with TRBD1. This CDR3 has 15 amino acids. The V segment lost 4 bases and the J segment 3 bases; nucleotides outside the gene matches: 5. Germline V gene lookup returns CDR1 SGHTA and CDR2 FQGNSA. The CDR3 is CASSSGTGVNQPQHF. The CDR3 region has the DNA TGTGCCAGCAGCTCCGGGACAGGAGTCAATCAGCCCCAGCATTTT.

The DNA for the CDR3 is TGCGCCAGCAGCCAAGACATAACAGATAAAGAGACCCAGTACTTC. The encoded protein is CASSQDITDKETQYF. This chain uses TRBV4-1 with TRBJ2-5, with D unclear. The germline CDR1 and CDR2 sequences are MGHRA and YSYEKL. V shed 0 bases and J shed 3 bases, with 11 bases lying between them. The CDR3 is 15 residues long.

The chain carries TRBV7-8 and TRBJ2-1; D call uncertain. The CDR3 sequence is 15 residues long. The germline CDR1 and CDR2 sequences are SGHVS and FQNEAQ. The V gene lost 1 base and the J gene lost 2 bases, with 9 bases spanning the gap. This CDR3 is CASSLDGTTYNEQFF. Here the CDR3 DNA reads TGTGCCAGCAGCTTAGACGGCACTACCTACAATGAGCAGTTCTTC. The full variable domain, with the rest looked up from reference TRBV7-8 and TRBJ2-1, is GAGVSQSPRYKVAKRGQDVALRCDPISGHVSLFWYQQALGQGPEFLTYFQNEAQLDKSGLPSDRFFAERPEGSVSTLKIQRTQQEDSAVYLCASSLDGTTYNEQFFGPGTRLTVL.

The genes are TRBV15 and TRBJ2-5; a possible D gene is TRBD2 (6 bases). V lost 4 bases and J 5 bases, leaving 14 bases between the germline ends. Per germline, CDR1 LNHNV and CDR2 YYDKDF (reference sequence). The CDR3 spans 14 residues. The CDR3 sequence is CATSILGGTETQYF. Written as DNA, the CDR3 is TGTGCCACCAGCATCCTCGGGGGTACTGAGACCCAGTACTTC.

V usage is TRBV3-1 (or the pseudogene TRBV3-2) and J usage is TRBJ1-3, with a tentative D call TRBD1 (6 bases). Germline lookup yields CDR1 LGHDT and CDR2 YNNKEL (reference sequence). The CDR3 covers 13 residues. Trimming removed 1 base at V and 7 bases at J, with 8 bases between. CDR3 sequence reads: CASSQGGGNTIYF. In nucleotides, the CDR3 is TGTGCCAGCAGCCAAGGGGGGGGCAACACCATATATTTT.

This clone was seen a few times. The rearrangement uses TRBV19 and TRBJ1-2; 9 bases match TRBD1. The V and J ends lost 6 bases and 7 bases, in that order; junction bases with no gene match: 6. CDR1 LNHDA and CDR2 SQIVND come from the germline V gene (reference sequence). The CDR3 has 13 amino acids. CDR3 protein: CASRGQGGIGYTF. The CDR3 coding sequence is TGTGCCAGTAGGGGACAGGGAGGGATTGGCTACACCTTC. Full variable domain (missing parts from reference TRBV19 and TRBJ1-2): DGGITQSPKYLFRKEGQNVTLSCEQNLNHDAMYWYRQDPGQGLRLIYYSQIVNDFQKGDIAEGYSVSREKKESFPLTVTSAQKNPTAFYLCASRGQGGIGYTFGSGTRLTVV.

CDR3 sequence reads: CATAGPSGVPETQYF. The CDR3 DNA reads as TGTGCCACCGCGGGCCCGTCAGGGGTCCCAGAGACCCAGTACTTC. This rearrangement joins TRBV19 to TRBJ2-5; D perhaps matches TRBD1 (6 bases). Trimming cost V 10 bases and J 4 bases, with 22 bases left between them. The germline V gene encodes CDR1 LNHDA and CDR2 SQIVND (reference sequence). The CDR3 consists of 15 residues.

Only a few counts were recorded for this clone. The chain links TRBV28 to TRBJ2-3; 9 nucleotides align to TRBD2. Germline V gene lookup returns CDR1 MDHEN and CDR2 SYDVKM. This CDR3 region has 18 residues. V gave up 3 bases and J gave up 7 bases; unmatched junction bases: 17. This CDR3 reads CASSLVRGGGGARNTQYF. CDR3 nucleotides: TGTGCCAGCAGTTTGGTCAGAGGAGGCGGGGGGGCAAGGAATACGCAGTATTTT.

This clone was seen a handful of times. The chain joins TRBV5-8 to TRBJ2-5; D remains unclear. The CDR3 runs 15 residues. The ends were cut back, 6 bases at V and 1 base at J, with 16 bases in the middle. Germline CDR1 is SGHTS and CDR2 is YDEGEE. This chain's CDR3 is CASMPTMLIQETQYF. As DNA, the CDR3 is TGTGCCAGCATGCCTACCATGCTCATCCAAGAGACCCAGTACTTC. Filled out from reference TRBV5-8 and TRBJ2-5, the complete variable domain reads EAGVTQSPTHLIKTRGQQATLRCSPISGHTSVYWYQQALGLGLQFLLWYDEGEERNRGNFPPRFSGRQFPNYSSELNVNALELEDSALYLCASMPTMLIQETQYFGPGTRLLVL.